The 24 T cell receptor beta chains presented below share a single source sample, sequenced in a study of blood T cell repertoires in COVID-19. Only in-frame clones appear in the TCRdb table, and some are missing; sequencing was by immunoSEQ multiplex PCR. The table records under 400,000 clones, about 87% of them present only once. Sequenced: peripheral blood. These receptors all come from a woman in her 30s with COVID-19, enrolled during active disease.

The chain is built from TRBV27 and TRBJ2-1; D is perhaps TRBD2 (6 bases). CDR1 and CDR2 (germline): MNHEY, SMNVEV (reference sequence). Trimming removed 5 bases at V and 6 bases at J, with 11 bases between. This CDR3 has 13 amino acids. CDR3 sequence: CASSGDGGNEQFF. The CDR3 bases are TGTGCCAGCAGTGGGGACGGGGGCAATGAGCAGTTCTTC.

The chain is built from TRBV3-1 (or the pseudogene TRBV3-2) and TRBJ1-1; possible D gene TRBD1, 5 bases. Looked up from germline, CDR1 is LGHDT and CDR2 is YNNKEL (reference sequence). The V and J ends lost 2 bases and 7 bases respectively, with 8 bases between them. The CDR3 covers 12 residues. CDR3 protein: CASSQWRGEAFF. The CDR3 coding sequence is TGTGCCAGCAGCCAATGGAGGGGTGAAGCTTTCTTT.

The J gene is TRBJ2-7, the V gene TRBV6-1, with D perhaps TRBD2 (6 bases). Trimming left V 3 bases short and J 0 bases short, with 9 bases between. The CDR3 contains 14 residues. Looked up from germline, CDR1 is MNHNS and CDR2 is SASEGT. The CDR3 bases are TGTGCCAGCAGTGATCGGGGGTCCTCCTACGAGCAGTACTTC. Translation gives CASSDRGSSYEQYF.

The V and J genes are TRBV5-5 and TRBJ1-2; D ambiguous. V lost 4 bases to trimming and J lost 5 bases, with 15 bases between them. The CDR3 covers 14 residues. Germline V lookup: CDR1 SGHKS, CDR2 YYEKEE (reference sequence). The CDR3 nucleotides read TGTGCCAGCAGCCCGATACCAGGATCATATGGCTACACCTTC. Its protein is CASSPIPGSYGYTF.

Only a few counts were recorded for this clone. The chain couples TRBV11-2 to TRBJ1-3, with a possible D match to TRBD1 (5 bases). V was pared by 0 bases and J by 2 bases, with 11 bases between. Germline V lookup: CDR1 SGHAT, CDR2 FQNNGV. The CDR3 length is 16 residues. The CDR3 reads CASSLDLGRAGNTIYF. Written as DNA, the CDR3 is TGTGCCAGCAGCTTAGATCTTGGCAGGGCTGGAAACACCATATATTTT.

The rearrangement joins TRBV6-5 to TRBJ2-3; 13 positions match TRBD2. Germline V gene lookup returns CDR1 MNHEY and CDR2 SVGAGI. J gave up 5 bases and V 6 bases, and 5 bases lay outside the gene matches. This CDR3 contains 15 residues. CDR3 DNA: TGTGCCAGCAGCCAGGGACTAGCGGGGCAAGATACGCAGTATTTT. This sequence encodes CASSQGLAGQDTQYF.

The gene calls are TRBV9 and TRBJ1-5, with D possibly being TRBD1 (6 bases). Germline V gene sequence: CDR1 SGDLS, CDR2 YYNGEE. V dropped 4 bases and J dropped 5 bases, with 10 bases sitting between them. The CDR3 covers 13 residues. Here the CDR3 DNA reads TGTGCCAGCAGCCCCCACAGGGATCAGCCCCAGCATTTT. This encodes CASSPHRDQPQHF.

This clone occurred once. The CDR3 reads CASRWGAEQFF. The CDR3 nucleotides read TGTGCCAGCAGATGGGGAGCGGAGCAGTTCTTC. The chain uses TRBV6-5 and TRBJ2-1, with a weak D call TRBD2 (5 bases). Looked up from germline, CDR1 is MNHEY and CDR2 is SVGAGI. The V end lost 6 bases, the J end lost 10 bases, and 10 bases lay between the germline ends. The CDR3 sequence is 11 residues long.

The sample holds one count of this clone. Here the CDR3 reads CASSPRKAGTGANYGYTF. Written as DNA, the CDR3 is TGTGCCAGCAGCCCGCGTAAGGCCGGGACAGGGGCTAACTATGGCTACACCTTC. The rearrangement uses TRBV9 and TRBJ1-2; 10 bases match TRBD1. CDR3 length: 18 residues. The V gene's germline CDR1 is SGDLS and CDR2 YYNGEE. Germline trimming cut 4 bases from V and 0 bases from J; bases unmatched to any gene: 12.

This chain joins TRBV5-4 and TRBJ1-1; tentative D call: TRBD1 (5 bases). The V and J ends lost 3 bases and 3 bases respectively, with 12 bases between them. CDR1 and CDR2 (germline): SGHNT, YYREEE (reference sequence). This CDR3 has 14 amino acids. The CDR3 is CASSSRDFDTEAFF. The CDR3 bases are TGTGCCAGCAGCTCGCGGGACTTTGACACTGAAGCTTTCTTT.

The CDR3 spells CASTTGRGGETQYF. CDR3 nucleotide sequence: TGTGCCAGCACTACCGGGAGGGGCGGCGAGACCCAGTACTTC. The chain combines TRBV2 with TRBJ2-5; 8 bases fit TRBD2. The junction had 9 bases not matched to a gene; V was cut back by 7 bases and J by 5 bases. The CDR3 is 14 residues long. Looked up from germline, CDR1 is SNHLY and CDR2 is FYNNEI.

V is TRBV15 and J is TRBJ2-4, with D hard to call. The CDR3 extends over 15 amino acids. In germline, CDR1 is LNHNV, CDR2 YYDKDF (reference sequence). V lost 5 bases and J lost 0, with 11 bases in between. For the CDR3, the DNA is TGTGCCACCAGCTCCGGTTCCTTAGCCAAAAACATTCAGTACTTC. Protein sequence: CATSSGSLAKNIQYF. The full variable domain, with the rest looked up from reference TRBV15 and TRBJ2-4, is DAMVIQNPRYQVTQFGKPVTLSCSQTLNHNVMYWYQQKSSQAPKLLFHYYDKDFNNEADTPDNFQSRRPNTSFCFLDIRSPGLGDTAMYLCATSSGSLAKNIQYFGAGTRLSVL.

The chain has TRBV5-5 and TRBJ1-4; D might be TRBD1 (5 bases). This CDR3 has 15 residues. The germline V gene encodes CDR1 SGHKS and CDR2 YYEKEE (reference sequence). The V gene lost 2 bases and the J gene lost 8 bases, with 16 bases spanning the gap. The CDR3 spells CASSFNGPGEEKLFF. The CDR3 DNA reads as TGTGCCAGCAGCTTTAACGGTCCGGGGGAAGAAAAACTGTTTTTT.

CDR3 protein: CASTTSGEQYF. In DNA, the CDR3 is TGTGCCAGCACCACCTCGGGCGAGCAGTACTTC. The rearrangement uses TRBV7-9 and TRBJ2-7; D is undetermined. CDR3 size: 11 residues. From germline, CDR1 is SEHNR and CDR2 FQNEAQ (reference sequence). The V end lost 7 bases, the J end lost 6 bases, and 10 bases lay between the germline ends.

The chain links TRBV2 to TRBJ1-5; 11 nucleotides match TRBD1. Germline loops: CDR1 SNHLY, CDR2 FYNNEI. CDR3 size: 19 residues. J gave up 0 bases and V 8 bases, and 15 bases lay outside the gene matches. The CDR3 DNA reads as TGTGCCAGCTCCCAGGACAGGGGGCTAGTAGGGTATAGCAATCAGCCCCAGCATTTT. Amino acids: CASSQDRGLVGYSNQPQHF. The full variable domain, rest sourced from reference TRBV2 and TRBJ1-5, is EPEVTQTPSHQVTQMGQEVILRCVPISNHLYFYWYRQILGQKVEFLVSFYNNEISEKSEIFDDQFSVERPDGSNFTLKIRSTKLEDSAMYFCASSQDRGLVGYSNQPQHFGDGTRLSIL.

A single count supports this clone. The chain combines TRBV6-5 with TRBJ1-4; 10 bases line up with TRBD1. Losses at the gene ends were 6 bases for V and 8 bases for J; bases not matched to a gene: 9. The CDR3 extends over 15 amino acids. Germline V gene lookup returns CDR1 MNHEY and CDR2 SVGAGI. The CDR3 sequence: CASSQTGGGGEKLFF. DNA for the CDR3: TGTGCCAGCAGCCAGACAGGGGGCGGTGGGGAAAAACTGTTTTTT.

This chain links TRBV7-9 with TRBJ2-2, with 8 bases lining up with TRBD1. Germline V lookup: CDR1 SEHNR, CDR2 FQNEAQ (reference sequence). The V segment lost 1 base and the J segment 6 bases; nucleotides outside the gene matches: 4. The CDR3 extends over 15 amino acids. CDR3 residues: CASSLVTGEAGELFF. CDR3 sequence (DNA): TGTGCCAGCAGCTTAGTGACAGGGGAGGCCGGGGAGCTGTTTTTT. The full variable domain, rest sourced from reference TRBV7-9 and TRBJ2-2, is DTGVSQNPRHKITKRGQNVTFRCDPISEHNRLYWYRQTLGQGPEFLTYFQNEAQLEKSRLLSDRFSAERPKGSFSTLEIQRTEQGDSAMYLCASSLVTGEAGELFFGEGSRLTVL.

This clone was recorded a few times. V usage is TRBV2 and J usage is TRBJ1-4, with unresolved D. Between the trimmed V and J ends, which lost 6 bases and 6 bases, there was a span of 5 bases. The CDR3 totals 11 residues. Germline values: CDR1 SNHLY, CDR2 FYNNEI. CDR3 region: CASSLDEKLFF. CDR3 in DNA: TGTGCCAGCAGCCTAGATGAAAAACTGTTTTTT.

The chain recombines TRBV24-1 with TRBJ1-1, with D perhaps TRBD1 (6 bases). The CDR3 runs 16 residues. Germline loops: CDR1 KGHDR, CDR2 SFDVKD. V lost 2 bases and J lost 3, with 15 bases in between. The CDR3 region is CATSDSNREGDTEAFF. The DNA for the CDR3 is TGTGCCACCAGTGATTCAAACAGGGAGGGGGACACTGAAGCTTTCTTT.

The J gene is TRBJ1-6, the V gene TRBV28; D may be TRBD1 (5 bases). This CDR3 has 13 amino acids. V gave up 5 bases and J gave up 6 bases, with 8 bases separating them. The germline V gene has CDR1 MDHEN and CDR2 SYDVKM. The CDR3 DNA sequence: TGTGCCAGCAGTCGGGACTTTAATTCACCCCTCCACTTT. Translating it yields CASSRDFNSPLHF.

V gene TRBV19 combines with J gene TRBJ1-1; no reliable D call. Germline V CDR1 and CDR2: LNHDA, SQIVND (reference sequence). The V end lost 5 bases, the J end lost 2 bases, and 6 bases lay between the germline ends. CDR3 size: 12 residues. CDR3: CASSGGNTEAFF. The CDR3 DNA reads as TGTGCCAGTAGTGGCGGTAACACTGAAGCTTTCTTT.

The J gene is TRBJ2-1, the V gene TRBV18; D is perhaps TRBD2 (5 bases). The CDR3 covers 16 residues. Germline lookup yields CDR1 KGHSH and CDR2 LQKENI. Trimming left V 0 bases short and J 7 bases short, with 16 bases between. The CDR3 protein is CASSPPLGVAGNEQFF. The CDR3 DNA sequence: TGTGCCAGCTCACCACCCCTCGGGGTCGCCGGAAATGAGCAGTTCTTC.

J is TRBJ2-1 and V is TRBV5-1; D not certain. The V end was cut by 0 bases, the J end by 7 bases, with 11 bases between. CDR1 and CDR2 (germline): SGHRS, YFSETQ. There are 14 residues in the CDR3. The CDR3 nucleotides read TGCGCCAGCAGCTTGGGGTACCCCGGGAATGAGCAGTTCTTC. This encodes CASSLGYPGNEQFF.

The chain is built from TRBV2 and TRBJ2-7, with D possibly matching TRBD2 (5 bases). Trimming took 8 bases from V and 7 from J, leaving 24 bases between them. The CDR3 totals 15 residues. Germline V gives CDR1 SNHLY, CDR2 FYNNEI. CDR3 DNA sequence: TGTGCCAGCCAAATCGGGCGGGTCCCACCGGGGGAGCAGTACTTC. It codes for CASQIGRVPPGEQYF.